This is a list of T cell receptor beta chains from one sample in a study of memory CD4+ T cells and cytomegalovirus serostatus. Using immunoSEQ multiplex PCR, the repertoire was profiled, and TCRdb retains in-frame clones only, with some absent. The sample lists some 87,000 clones; over 70% were seen once. The source material was memory CD4+ T cells from blood. The receptors stem from an adult in good health and CMV-seropositive. CDR3s include the opening cysteine and the closing phenylalanine or tryptophan. D genes are given only for firm matches.

TRBV9	NA	TRBJ2-1	CASRPSGSSYNEQFF	TGTGCCAGCAGACCCTCAGGGAGCTCCTACAATGAGCAGTTCTTC
TRBV10-2	NA	TRBJ2-7	CASSEGDARGPRYEQYF	TGCGCCAGCAGTGAGGGAGATGCCAGGGGACCTAGGTACGAGCAGTACTTC
TRBV5-1	NA	TRBJ1-4	CASSLTAKVEKLFF	TGCGCCAGCAGCTTGACGGCAAAGGTGGAAAAACTGTTTTTT
TRBV5-1	TRBD1	TRBJ1-4	CASSPTTTGGPTNEKLFF	TGCGCCAGCAGCCCAACCACGACAGGGGGGCCGACTAATGAAAAACTGTTTTTT
TRBV7-9	NA	TRBJ2-7	CASSLGAGTHEQYF	TGTGCCAGCAGCTTAGGGGCAGGGACCCACGAGCAGTACTTC
TRBV5-1	NA	TRBJ2-3	CASSFDPTSTDTQYF	TGCGCCAGCAGCTTCGACCCCACTAGCACAGATACGCAGTATTTT
TRBV9	TRBD1	TRBJ2-5	CASSAQGAQETQYF	TGTGCCAGCAGCGCCCAGGGGGCGCAGGAGACCCAGTACTTC
TRBV21-1	NA	TRBJ1-3	CASSKSEAGGFSGNTIYF	TGTGCCAGCAGCAAGTCGGAGGCAGGGGGCTTCTCTGGAAACACCATATATTTT
TRBV12-5	NA	TRBJ2-5	CASGGGLETQYF	TGTGCTAGTGGCGGCGGTTTGGAGACCCAGTACTTC
TRBV27	NA	TRBJ2-2	CASSFLRASGSGELFF	TGTGCCAGCAGTTTCCTAAGGGCCTCTGGCTCCGGGGAGCTGTTTTTT